The 8 T cell receptor beta chains listed next were all sequenced from one sample in a study of identical twins. MiXCR, applied by TCRdb to the 5' RACE reads, yields one record per CDR3 protein. The sample has 550,000 to 700,000 distinct CDR3 sequences; around 21% are singletons. This sample also appeared in a second study, on T cells expressing NK-cell markers.

The specimen was PBMCs. These receptors all come from a woman younger than 30 in good health.

This clonotype appeared many times. This chain uses TRBV11-2 with TRBJ1-2; D ambiguous. Deletions cut 2 bases from V and 2 bases from J, with 12 bases between. The CDR3 covers 15 residues. The germline CDR1 and CDR2 sequences are SGHAT and FQNNGV. CDR3 DNA sequence: TGTGCCAGCAGCTTATACCGGGAGGCGAACTATGGCTACACCTTC. Residues: CASSLYREANYGYTF. The full variable domain, in which reference TRBV11-2 and TRBJ1-2 provide the parts outside the CDR3, is EAGVAQSPRYKIIEKRQSVAFWCNPISGHATLYWYQQILGQGPKLLIQFQNNGVVDDSQLPKDRFSAERLKGVDSTLKIQPAKLEDSAVYLCASSLYREANYGYTFGSGTRLTVV.

The V and J genes are TRBV5-6 and TRBJ1-5; the D is unclear. Between the trimmed V and J ends, which lost 0 bases and 6 bases, there was a span of 10 bases. Looked up from germline, CDR1 is SGHDT and CDR2 is YYEEEE. This CDR3 is built from 14 residues. CDR3 sequence reads: CASSLGRRAQPQHF. CDR3 sequence (DNA): TGTGCCAGCAGCTTGGGCAGGCGGGCTCAGCCCCAGCATTTT.

CDR3 loop: CSACPPGGTEAFF. The CDR3 nucleotides are TGCAGCGCGTGCCCCCCCGGCGGCACTGAAGCTTTCTTT. The rearrangement uses TRBV29-1 and TRBJ1-1; D uncertain. The V end was cut by 7 bases, the J end by 4 bases, with 16 bases between. CDR3 length: 13 residues. From germline, CDR1 is SQVTM and CDR2 ANQGSEA.

This chain uses TRBV10-3 with TRBJ2-7; D not certain. The CDR3 totals 13 residues. The ends were cut back, 3 bases at V and 5 bases at J, with 11 bases in the middle. Germline V gene data show CDR1 as ENHRY and CDR2 as SYGVKD. In nucleotides, the CDR3 is TGTGCCATCAGTGAAGGCCGAGGACACGAGCAGTACTTC. Amino acids: CAISEGRGHEQYF.

This clonotype was seen a few times. In DNA form, the CDR3 reads TGTGCCAACCGGGACGGTGGGGGGCCCGAGCAGTTCTTC. Translated: CANRDGGGPEQFF. The chain carries TRBV10-3 and TRBJ2-1; D tentatively fits TRBD1 or TRBD2 (6 bases each). The V and J ends lost 10 bases and 10 bases respectively, with 20 bases between them. CDR1 is ENHRY and CDR2 is SYGVKD in the germline V gene. This CDR3 contains 13 residues.

This sequence joins TRBV7-9 and TRBJ1-2, with TRBD1 matching 9 bases. The CDR3 contains 15 residues. Germline V gene sequence: CDR1 SEHNR, CDR2 FQNEAQ (reference sequence). V gave up 5 bases and J gave up 1 base; unmatched junction bases: 5. In DNA, the CDR3 is TGTGCCAGCAGCCCCGGACAGGGGTATAACTATGGCTACACCTTC. This sequence encodes CASSPGQGYNYGYTF.

The sample holds many counts of this clonotype. This sequence joins TRBV20-1 and TRBJ1-4; the D is unclear. V was shortened by 6 bases and J by 3 bases, with 5 bases between the two germline ends. Per germline, CDR1 DFQATT and CDR2 SNEGSKA (reference sequence). The CDR3 has 11 residues. CDR3 coding DNA: TGCAGTGCAAGCGCTAATGAAAAACTGTTTTTT. Its translation is CSASANEKLFF.

This clonotype was counted at least ten times. The rearrangement links TRBV5-5 to TRBJ2-3; the match to TRBD2 covers 8 bases. With V trimmed by 3 bases and J by 0 bases, 3 bases remained unmatched. The CDR3 covers 15 residues. Germline loops: CDR1 SGHKS, CDR2 YYEKEE (reference sequence). CDR3 region: CASSSLAESTDTQYF. In DNA, the CDR3 is TGTGCCAGCAGCTCACTAGCGGAGAGCACAGATACGCAGTATTTT.